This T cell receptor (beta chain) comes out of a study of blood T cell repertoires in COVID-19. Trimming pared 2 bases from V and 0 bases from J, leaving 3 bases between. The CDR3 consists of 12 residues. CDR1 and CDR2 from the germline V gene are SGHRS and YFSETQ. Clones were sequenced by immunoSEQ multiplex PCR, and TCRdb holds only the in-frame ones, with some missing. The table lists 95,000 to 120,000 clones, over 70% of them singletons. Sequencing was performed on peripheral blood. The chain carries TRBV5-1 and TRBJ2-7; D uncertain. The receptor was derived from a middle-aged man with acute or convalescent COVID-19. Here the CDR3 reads CASSFNSYEQYF. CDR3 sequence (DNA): TGCGCCAGCAGCTTCAACTCCTACGAGCAGTACTTC.